The subject of this entry is one TCR beta chain. Losses at the gene ends were 8 bases for V and 2 bases for J; bases not matched to a gene: 8. This CDR3 has 16 amino acids. Germline V gene lookup returns CDR1 SGHTA and CDR2 FQGNSA. This sample is part of a study of blood T cell repertoires in COVID-19. The table came from immunoSEQ multiplex PCR; TCRdb's copy has only in-frame clones and leaves some out. This sample yields about 120,000 clones, of which about 88% are seen a single time; roughly 8.4% belongs to the top ten. This TCR was sampled from a woman between 70 and 85 years old who had recovered from COVID-19. This chain links TRBV7-2 with TRBJ2-6, with 8 bases lining up with TRBD1. Specimen: peripheral blood. In DNA, the CDR3 is TGTGCCAGCGGTCTATCGACAGGGGCTGGGGCCAACGTCCTGACTTTC. Translation: CASGLSTGAGANVLTF.